Listed below are T cell receptor beta chains from one sample, sequenced in a study of long-term antiretroviral therapy in people with HIV. Profiling relied on immunoSEQ multiplex PCR, and the TCRdb table lists in-frame clones only, not all of them. Among around 30,000 clones listed, almost 85% were seen once. The specimen was unsorted PBMCs, collected approximately 3.3 years after starting antiretroviral therapy. The receptors shown here come from a man aged 18 to 29 with HIV. The CDR3 runs from the conserved cysteine through the conserved F or W. D genes are given only for firm matches. Not all rows give a size; the values are once, few, many and, for expanded clones, a class.

>once|.|TRBJ2-3|TRBV7-9
CASSSRGQDTQYF
TGTGCCAGCAGCTCCCGGGGCCAAGATACGCAGTATTTT
>.|TRBD1|TRBJ1-5|TRBV19
CASSPLDRVYSNQPQHF
TGTGCCAGTAGTCCCCTCGACAGGGTTTATAGCAATCAGCCCCAGCATTTT
>.|TRBD1|TRBJ2-5|TRBV7-9
CASSPQGSETQYF
TGTGCCAGCAGCCCACAGGGGAGCGAGACCCAGTACTTC
>.|.|TRBJ1-4|TRBV18
CASTSVQINEKLFF
TGTGCCAGCACCTCGGTACAGATTAATGAAAAACTGTTTTTT
>.|TRBD1|TRBJ2-4|TRBV27
CASSSKQGADIQYF
TGTGCCAGCAGTTCCAAACAGGGGGCAGACATTCAGTACTTC
>.|.|TRBJ1-3|TRBV28
CASSLFWSSGNTIYF
TGTGCCAGCAGTTTATTCTGGAGCTCTGGAAACACCATATATTTT
>.|TRBD1|TRBJ1-5|TRBV19
CASSITGTVSNQPQHF
TGTGCCAGTAGTATAACCGGGACAGTTAGCAATCAGCCCCAGCATTTT
>once|.|TRBJ1-1|TRBV25-1
CASSEYGGGLNTEAFF
TGTGCCAGCAGTGAATATGGGGGGGGACTGAACACTGAAGCTTTCTTT
>.|TRBD1|TRBJ1-2|TRBV5-6
CASGSPGQESGMDGYTF
TGTGCCAGCGGTTCCCCGGGACAGGAATCAGGGATGGATGGCTACACCTTC
>.|.|TRBJ1-1|TRBV6-6
CASSGHLNTEAFF
TGTGCCAGCAGCGGACACCTGAACACTGAAGCTTTCTTT
>once|TRBD1|TRBJ1-1|TRBV6-1
CASSEGDRRNTEAFF
TGTGCCAGCAGTGAAGGGGACAGGAGGAACACTGAAGCTTTCTTT
>few|.|TRBJ1-2|TRBV19
CATPGTPYGYTF
TGTGCCACCCCCGGGACACCCTATGGCTACACCTTC
>.|TRBD2|TRBJ2-7|TRBV28
CASSFREDYEQYF
TGTGCCAGCAGTTTCCGGGAGGACTACGAGCAGTACTTC
>.|.|TRBJ2-1|TRBV15
CATRKDRGDNEQFF
TGTGCCACCAGAAAGGACAGAGGAGACAATGAGCAGTTCTTC
>.|TRBD1|TRBJ1-2|TRBV4-1
CASSQDQGQGYGYTF
TGCGCCAGCAGCCAAGATCAAGGACAGGGCTATGGCTACACCTTC
>.|.|TRBJ1-2|TRBV5-5
CASSTPPPPGRVMGYTF
TGTGCCAGCAGTACTCCCCCCCCACCAGGCCGAGTCATGGGCTACACCTTC
>.|.|TRBJ1-1|TRBV2
CASSENPIEAFF
TGTGCCAGCAGTGAAAATCCGATTGAAGCTTTCTTT
>.|.|TRBJ1-2|TRBV28
CASSPPRSGYTF
TGTGCCAGCAGTCCCCCTCGGAGTGGCTACACCTTC
>.|.|TRBJ1-1|TRBV6-5
CASSVGGTNTEAFF
TGTGCCAGCAGTGTAGGAGGGACAAACACTGAAGCTTTCTTT
>.|TRBD2|TRBJ2-1|TRBV27
CASSLSGGRIINEQFF
TGTGCCAGCAGTTTATCGGGCGGGAGGATCATCAATGAGCAGTTCTTC
>.|.|TRBJ2-7|TRBV9
CASSVGGDRYEQYF
TGTGCCAGCAGCGTAGGTGGGGACCGCTACGAGCAGTACTTC
>.|.|TRBJ1-1|TRBV7-2
CASSFQGVGTEAFF
TGTGCCAGCAGCTTCCAGGGCGTCGGGACTGAAGCTTTCTTT